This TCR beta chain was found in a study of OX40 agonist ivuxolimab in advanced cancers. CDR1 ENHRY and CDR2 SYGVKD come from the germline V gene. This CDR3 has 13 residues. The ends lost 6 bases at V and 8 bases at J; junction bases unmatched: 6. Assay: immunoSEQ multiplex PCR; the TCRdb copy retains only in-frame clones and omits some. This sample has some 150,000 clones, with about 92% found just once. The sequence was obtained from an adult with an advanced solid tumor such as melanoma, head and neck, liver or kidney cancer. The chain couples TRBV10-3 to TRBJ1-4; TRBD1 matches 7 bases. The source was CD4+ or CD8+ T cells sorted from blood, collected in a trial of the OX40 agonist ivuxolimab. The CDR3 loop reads CAIRSQGGEKLFF. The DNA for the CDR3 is TGTGCCATCAGGAGTCAGGGGGGAGAAAAACTGTTTTTT.